These 28 T cell receptor beta chains originate from one sample sequenced in a study of T cell changes during pregnancy in multiple sclerosis. TCRdb's copy holds only in-frame clones and misses some; the assay was immunoSEQ multiplex PCR. The data contain approximately 74,000 clones, around nine tenths of them singletons. The sample here was peripheral blood, taken before pregnancy. These receptors were obtained from a female donor with multiple sclerosis, enrolled in a pregnancy study.

The chain joins TRBV6-1 to TRBJ2-1; 10 nucleotides match TRBD2. The germline V gene encodes CDR1 MNHNS and CDR2 SASEGT. J gave up 7 bases and V 8 bases, and 5 bases lay outside the gene matches. The CDR3 totals 13 residues. The CDR3, as DNA: TGTGCCAGCCCAGCGGGAGGGGTGAATGAGCAGTTCTTC. It specifies CASPAGGVNEQFF.

This chain uses TRBV29-1 with TRBJ2-3; 9 nucleotides align to TRBD2. The length of the CDR3 is 16 residues. Looked up from germline, CDR1 is SQVTM and CDR2 is ANQGSEA. Germline trimming cut 7 bases from V and 0 bases from J; bases unmatched to any gene: 11. The CDR3: CSANRASGKSTDTQYF. CDR3 nucleotides: TGCAGCGCTAATCGGGCTAGCGGGAAAAGCACAGATACGCAGTATTTT.

This chain uses TRBV5-1 with TRBJ2-1, with TRBD1 matching 7 bases. The V gene end was trimmed by 5 bases and the J gene end by 5 bases; junction bases not matched to a gene: 4. The V gene's germline CDR1 is SGHRS and CDR2 YFSETQ. This CDR3 region has 13 residues. The CDR3 coding sequence is TGCGCCAGCAGGACAGGGTTCCACAATGAGCAGTTCTTC. The encoded protein is CASRTGFHNEQFF.

The chain carries TRBV5-1 and TRBJ2-2; possible D gene TRBD2, 6 bases. This CDR3 is built from 14 residues. Germline CDR1 SGHRS, CDR2 YFSETQ. V lost 4 bases, J lost 2 bases, and 9 bases lay in between. The CDR3 nucleotides read TGCGCCAGCAGCCTCGGACTAAACACCGGGGAGCTGTTTTTT. It codes for CASSLGLNTGELFF.

V is TRBV7-6 and J is TRBJ2-5; 8 bases fit TRBD2. The CDR3 has 15 amino acids. With 5 bases clipped from V and 5 bases from J, the junction kept 10 bases outside the gene matches. Per the germline V gene, CDR1 is SGHVS and CDR2 is FNYEAQ. CDR3 sequence: CASSPRAGADETQYF. DNA of the CDR3: TGTGCCAGCAGCCCCCGAGCGGGGGCAGACGAGACCCAGTACTTC.

The gene calls are TRBV19 and TRBJ2-7, with 7 bases fitting TRBD1. CDR1 and CDR2 from the germline V gene are LNHDA and SQIVND (reference sequence). V gave up 5 bases and J gave up 1 base; unmatched junction bases: 2. CDR3 length: 13 amino acids. The CDR3 DNA is TGTGCCAGTAGTCCACAGGGGTCCTACGAGCAGTACTTC. Protein sequence: CASSPQGSYEQYF.

V is TRBV7-8 and J is TRBJ1-5, with D hard to call. Looked up from germline, CDR1 is SGHVS and CDR2 is FQNEAQ. CDR3 length: 15 amino acids. The V end was cut by 5 bases, the J end by 8 bases, with 19 bases between. In nucleotides, the CDR3 is TGTGCCAGCAGCATGGCCGTGGCAGACATCAAGCCCCAGCATTTT. It is translated as CASSMAVADIKPQHF.

The rearrangement links TRBV9 to TRBJ1-1; D perhaps matches TRBD1 (6 bases). The CDR3 length is 12 residues. Germline CDR1 reads SGDLS; CDR2 reads YYNGEE. With 5 bases removed from V and 8 bases from J, the gap between germline ends came to 13 bases. Here the CDR3 DNA reads TGTGCCAGCAGGCCAGTGGGGACAGAAGCTTTCTTT. This encodes CASRPVGTEAFF.

The V and J genes are TRBV5-1 and TRBJ1-1; the D is unclear. The CDR3 loop spans 12 amino acids. CDR1 and CDR2 (germline): SGHRS, YFSETQ. V gave up 4 bases and J gave up 4 bases, with 8 bases separating them. The CDR3: CASSPPSTEAFF. DNA for the CDR3: TGCGCCAGCAGCCCTCCCTCCACTGAAGCTTTCTTT. The full variable domain, in which reference TRBV5-1 and TRBJ1-1 provide the parts outside the CDR3, is KAGVTQTPRYLIKTRGQQVTLSCSPISGHRSVSWYQQTPGQGLQFLFEYFSETQRNKGNFPGRFSGRQFSNSRSEMNVSTLELGDSALYLCASSPPSTEAFFGQGTRLTVV.

The V gene is TRBV18, the J gene TRBJ2-6, with a weak D call TRBD2 (7 bases). The CDR3 spans 17 residues. Trimming shortened V by 1 base and J by 2 bases, and 12 bases separated the two germline ends. Germline-derived CDR1 and CDR2 are KGHSH and LQKENI. The CDR3 region is CASSPQGGGPGANVLTF. CDR3 DNA: TGTGCCAGCTCACCACAAGGGGGGGGCCCTGGGGCCAACGTCCTGACTTTC.

The CDR3 sequence: CASSAGNVETQYF. CDR3 sequence (DNA): TGTGCCAGCAGCGCCGGGAACGTTGAGACCCAGTACTTC. The rearrangement links TRBV11-1 to TRBJ2-5; D may be TRBD2 (5 bases). Trimming removed 5 bases from V and 5 bases from J, with 12 bases in between. Germline lookup yields CDR1 SGHAT and CDR2 FQDESV (reference sequence). The CDR3 spans 13 residues.

This clone came up once. The J gene is TRBJ2-7, the V gene TRBV18; TRBD2 might be the D (7 bases). Germline V gene data show CDR1 as KGHSH and CDR2 as LQKENI. The CDR3 is made up of 15 amino acids. Trimming stripped 3 bases from V and 6 bases from J, with 18 bases between. CDR3 in amino acids: CASSPQQGWGGEQYF. CDR3 nucleotide sequence: TGTGCCAGCTCACCCCAACAGGGTTGGGGGGGCGAGCAGTACTTC.

The count of this clone is one. The gene calls are TRBV7-9 and TRBJ2-2; 7 nucleotides agree with TRBD2. CDR1 is SEHNR and CDR2 is FQNEAQ in the germline V gene (reference sequence). The CDR3 spans 17 residues. Germline trimming cut 1 base from V and 3 bases from J; bases unmatched to any gene: 8. For the CDR3, the DNA is TGTGCCAGCAGCTTAGTCTTCGGACTAGTAGACACCGGGGAGCTGTTTTTT. Residues: CASSLVFGLVDTGELFF.

This clone was detected once. The chain employs TRBV11-1 and TRBJ1-2; weak D call: TRBD1 (6 bases). V was trimmed by 5 bases and J by 5 bases, leaving 12 bases between them. Germline V CDR1 and CDR2: SGHAT, FQDESV (reference sequence). The length of the CDR3 is 13 residues. The CDR3 bases are TGTGCCAGCAGCCATCAGGGACATTATGGCTACACCTTC. This encodes CASSHQGHYGYTF.

This chain connects TRBV7-8 to TRBJ2-3, with D perhaps matching TRBD2 (6 bases). This CDR3 has 20 residues. V lost 0 bases and J 2 bases, leaving 24 bases between the germline ends. CDR1 is SGHVS and CDR2 is FQNEAQ in the germline V gene. The CDR3 sequence is CASSLAWGTRGLSATDTQYF. The DNA of the CDR3 is TGTGCCAGCAGCTTAGCCTGGGGGACTCGAGGGCTCTCAGCCACAGATACGCAGTATTTT.

This chain connects TRBV5-5 to TRBJ1-1; tentatively, D is TRBD1 (5 bases). Per the germline V gene, CDR1 is SGHKS and CDR2 is YYEKEE (reference sequence). Trimming stripped 4 bases from V and 2 bases from J, with 9 bases between. CDR3 length equals 13 residues. This chain's CDR3 is CASSLGLNTEAFF. In DNA, the CDR3 is TGTGCCAGCAGCCTGGGACTCAACACTGAAGCTTTCTTT.

The J gene is TRBJ1-1, the V gene TRBV19; TRBD1 agrees at 7 bases. The CDR3 sequence is 13 residues long. With V trimmed by 6 bases and J by 4 bases, 5 bases remained unmatched. Germline CDR1 LNHDA, CDR2 SQIVND (reference sequence). CDR3 sequence: CASREGAGTEAFF. DNA for the CDR3: TGTGCCAGTAGAGAGGGGGCGGGCACTGAAGCTTTCTTT.

The chain has TRBV5-8 and TRBJ1-3; 8 bases align to TRBD1. Per germline, CDR1 SGHTS and CDR2 YDEGEE. This CDR3 region has 16 residues. J lost 3 bases, V lost 2 bases, and 7 bases had no gene match. CDR3 protein: CASSFFQGAHGNTIYF. Here the CDR3 DNA reads TGTGCCAGCAGCTTTTTTCAGGGGGCACATGGAAACACCATATATTTT.

The chain joins TRBV27 to TRBJ1-2; TRBD1 matches 11 bases. Germline V CDR1 and CDR2: MNHEY, SMNVEV (reference sequence). This CDR3 spans 17 amino acids. Germline trimming cut 7 bases from V and 3 bases from J; bases unmatched to any gene: 13. The CDR3 nucleotides read TGTGCCAGCACCATTTTGGGCGGACAGGGGGCTGACTATGGCTACACCTTC. Amino acids: CASTILGGQGADYGYTF.

The chain joins TRBV4-1 to TRBJ1-4, with TRBD1 matching over 8 bases. The junction had 5 bases not matched to a gene; V was cut back by 3 bases and J by 5 bases. The CDR3 extends over 15 amino acids. Germline V gene sequence: CDR1 MGHRA, CDR2 YSYEKL. The CDR3 loop reads CASSQGAGGNEKLFF. The CDR3 bases are TGCGCCAGCAGCCAGGGTGCAGGGGGCAATGAAAAACTGTTTTTT.

The rearrangement links TRBV18 to TRBJ2-7, with TRBD1 matching 9 bases. Germline V gives CDR1 KGHSH, CDR2 LQKENI. With 4 bases clipped from V and 3 bases from J, the junction kept 4 bases outside the gene matches. There are 14 residues in the CDR3. The CDR3 protein is CASSRDRVSYEQYF. The CDR3 coding sequence is TGTGCCAGCTCACGGGACAGGGTCAGCTACGAGCAGTACTTC.

The gene calls are TRBV6-4 and TRBJ2-1; TRBD2 agrees at 7 bases. Trimming removed 3 bases from V and 1 base from J; junction bases left unmatched: 3. The CDR3 spans 15 residues. Germline V gives CDR1 MRHNA, CDR2 SNTAGT. The CDR3 spells CASSERAGSYNEQFF. DNA of the CDR3: TGTGCCAGCAGTGAGCGAGCGGGATCCTACAATGAGCAGTTCTTC.

The chain joins TRBV7-9 to TRBJ2-5; no clear D. The V gene's germline CDR1 is SEHNR and CDR2 FQNEAQ (reference sequence). The V gene lost 0 bases and the J gene lost 5 bases, with 4 bases spanning the gap. The CDR3 extends over 12 amino acids. CDR3: CASSLAGETQYF. In DNA form, the CDR3 reads TGTGCCAGCAGCTTAGCGGGCGAGACCCAGTACTTC.

The V call is TRBV7-3, the J call TRBJ2-2; possibly TRBD2 for D (6 bases). V shed 5 bases and J shed 3 bases, with 16 bases lying between them. Germline CDR1 and CDR2: SGHTA and FQGTGA. The length of the CDR3 is 16 residues. The CDR3: CASSQRGGGDTGELFF. The CDR3 coding sequence is TGTGCCAGCAGCCAACGGGGAGGCGGGGACACCGGGGAGCTGTTTTTT.

This chain uses TRBV5-1 with TRBJ1-1; no clear D gene. CDR3 size: 14 residues. Deletions cut 0 bases from V and 6 bases from J, with 12 bases between. Germline CDR1 SGHRS, CDR2 YFSETQ. The CDR3 is CASSLGNTEPEAFF. The CDR3 DNA sequence: TGCGCCAGCAGCTTGGGCAATACAGAGCCTGAAGCTTTCTTT.

The J gene is TRBJ2-7, the V gene TRBV27; 8 nucleotides agree with TRBD1. In germline, CDR1 is MNHEY, CDR2 SMNVEV (reference sequence). CDR3 size: 14 residues. After removal of 2 bases from V and 3 bases from J, the junction contained 3 bases not matched to a gene. The CDR3 sequence: CASSLAGQGYEQYF. CDR3 DNA sequence: TGTGCCAGCAGTTTAGCCGGACAGGGCTACGAGCAGTACTTC.

In its sample, this clone was seen once. The rearrangement links TRBV7-9 to TRBJ1-1; a weak D match, TRBD1 (5 bases). The CDR3 loop spans 15 amino acids. With 2 bases removed from V and 6 bases from J, the gap between germline ends came to 16 bases. Per the germline V gene, CDR1 is SEHNR and CDR2 is FQNEAQ (reference sequence). This CDR3 is CASSLPSQGKAEAFF. In DNA, the CDR3 is TGTGCCAGCAGCTTACCTTCCCAGGGAAAGGCTGAAGCTTTCTTT. The full variable domain, with the rest looked up from reference TRBV7-9 and TRBJ1-1, is DTGVSQNPRHKITKRGQNVTFRCDPISEHNRLYWYRQTLGQGPEFLTYFQNEAQLEKSRLLSDRFSAERPKGSFSTLEIQRTEQGDSAMYLCASSLPSQGKAEAFFGQGTRLTVV.

The chain has TRBV5-1 and TRBJ2-5; D uncertain. Germline CDR1 and CDR2: SGHRS and YFSETQ. V was clipped by 4 bases and J by 1 base, with 2 bases between them. This CDR3 region has 11 residues. CDR3: CASSRQETQYF. The DNA for the CDR3 is TGCGCCAGCAGCCGCCAAGAGACCCAGTACTTC.